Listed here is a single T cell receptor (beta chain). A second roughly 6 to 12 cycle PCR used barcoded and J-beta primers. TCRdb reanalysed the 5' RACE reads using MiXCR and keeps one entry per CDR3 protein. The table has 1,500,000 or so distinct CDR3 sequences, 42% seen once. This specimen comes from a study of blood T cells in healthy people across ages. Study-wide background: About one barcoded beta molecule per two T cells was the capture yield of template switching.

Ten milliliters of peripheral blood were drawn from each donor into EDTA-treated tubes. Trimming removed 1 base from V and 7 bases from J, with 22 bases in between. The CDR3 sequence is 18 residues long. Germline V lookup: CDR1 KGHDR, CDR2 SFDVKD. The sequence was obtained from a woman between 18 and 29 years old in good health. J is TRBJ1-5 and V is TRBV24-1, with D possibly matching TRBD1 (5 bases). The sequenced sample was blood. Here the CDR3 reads CATSDFRTSRGVRQPQHF. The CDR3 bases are TGTGCCACCAGTGATTTCCGGACCTCCCGGGGGGTTAGACAGCCCCAGCATTTT.